This TCR beta chain originates from a study of CD8 T cells in Susac syndrome. General observations from the study: An acknowledgment was made by the study that its TCR sequencing and HLA analysis involved relatively few individuals.

There are 14 residues in the CDR3. V lost 0 bases, J lost 4 bases, and 10 bases lay in between. Germline V lookup: CDR1 SGDLS, CDR2 YYNGEE. Sequencing targeted TCR beta in T cells from blood (CD8+ and CD4+). While CD8+ and CD4+ T cells were isolated negatively, TEMRA cells were enriched by FACS. With respect to this clonotype: Its antigen remains unidentified.

The RNA, roughly 0.45 to 1 ug, was put through reverse transcription using random hexamers. Amplification of TCR beta CDR3 across 54 Vbeta and 13 Jbeta was performed with immunoSEQ multiplex PCR. TCRdb reanalysed the immunoSEQ multiplex PCR reads using MiXCR and keeps one entry per CDR3 protein. The sample has some 150,000 distinct CDR3 sequences, around 94% seen once. This TCR derives from a human donor in good health. V is TRBV9 and J is TRBJ1-2; D not certain. What was sequenced was CD4+ T cells from PBMCs. The CDR3: CASSVGSSSYGYTF. In DNA form, the CDR3 reads TGTGCCAGCAGCGTAGGCAGCTCAAGCTATGGCTACACCTTC.